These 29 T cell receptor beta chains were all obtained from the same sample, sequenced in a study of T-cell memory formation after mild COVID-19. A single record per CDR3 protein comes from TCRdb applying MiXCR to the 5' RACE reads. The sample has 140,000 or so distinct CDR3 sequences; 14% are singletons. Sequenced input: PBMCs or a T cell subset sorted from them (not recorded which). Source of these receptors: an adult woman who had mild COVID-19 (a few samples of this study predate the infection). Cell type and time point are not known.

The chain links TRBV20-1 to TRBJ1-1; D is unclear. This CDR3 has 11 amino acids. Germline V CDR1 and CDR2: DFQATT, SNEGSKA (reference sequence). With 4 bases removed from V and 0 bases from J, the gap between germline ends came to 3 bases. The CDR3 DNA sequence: TGCAGTGCTACTGTGAACACTGAAGCTTTCTTT. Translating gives CSATVNTEAFF.

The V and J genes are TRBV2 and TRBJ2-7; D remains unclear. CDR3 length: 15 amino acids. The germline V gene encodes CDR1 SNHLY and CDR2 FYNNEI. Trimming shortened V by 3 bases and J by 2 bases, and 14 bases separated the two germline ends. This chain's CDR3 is CASSEVANGAYEQYF. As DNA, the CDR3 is TGTGCCAGCAGTGAGGTTGCGAATGGGGCCTACGAGCAGTACTTC.

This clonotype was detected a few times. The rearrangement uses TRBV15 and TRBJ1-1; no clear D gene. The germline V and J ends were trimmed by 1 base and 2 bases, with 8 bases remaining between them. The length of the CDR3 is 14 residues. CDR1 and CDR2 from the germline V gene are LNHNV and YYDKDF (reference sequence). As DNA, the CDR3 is TGTGCCACCAGCAGAGGGGATCAAAACACTGAAGCTTTCTTT. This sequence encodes CATSRGDQNTEAFF.

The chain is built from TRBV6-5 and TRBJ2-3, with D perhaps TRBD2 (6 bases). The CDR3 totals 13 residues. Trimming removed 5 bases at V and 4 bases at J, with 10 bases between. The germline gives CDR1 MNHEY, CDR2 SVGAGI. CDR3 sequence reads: CASSPGVSDTQYF. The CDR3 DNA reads TGTGCCAGCAGTCCGGGGGTCTCAGATACGCAGTATTTT.

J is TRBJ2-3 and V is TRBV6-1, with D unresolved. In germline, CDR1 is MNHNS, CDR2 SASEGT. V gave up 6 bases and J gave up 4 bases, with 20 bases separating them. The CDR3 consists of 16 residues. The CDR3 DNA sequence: TGTGCCAGCAGCCTGGCCGGCTACAGAATATCAGATACGCAGTATTTT. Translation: CASSLAGYRISDTQYF.

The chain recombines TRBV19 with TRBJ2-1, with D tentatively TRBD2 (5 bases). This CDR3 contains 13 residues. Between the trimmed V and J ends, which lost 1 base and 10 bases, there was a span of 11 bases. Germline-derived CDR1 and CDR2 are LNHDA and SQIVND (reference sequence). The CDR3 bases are TGTGCCAGTAGTATAGCTCCAGGAGGAGAGCAGTTCTTC. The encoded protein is CASSIAPGGEQFF.

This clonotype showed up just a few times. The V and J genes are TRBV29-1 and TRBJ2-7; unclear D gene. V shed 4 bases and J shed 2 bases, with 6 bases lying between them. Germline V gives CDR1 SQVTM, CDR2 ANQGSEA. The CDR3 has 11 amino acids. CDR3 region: CSVGDAYEQYF. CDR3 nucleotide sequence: TGCAGCGTTGGGGATGCCTACGAGCAGTACTTC.

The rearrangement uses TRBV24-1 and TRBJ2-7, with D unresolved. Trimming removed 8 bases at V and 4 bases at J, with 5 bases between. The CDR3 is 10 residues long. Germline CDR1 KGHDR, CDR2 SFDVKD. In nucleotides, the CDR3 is TGTGCCACCACCCCGTACGAGCAGTACTTC. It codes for CATTPYEQYF.

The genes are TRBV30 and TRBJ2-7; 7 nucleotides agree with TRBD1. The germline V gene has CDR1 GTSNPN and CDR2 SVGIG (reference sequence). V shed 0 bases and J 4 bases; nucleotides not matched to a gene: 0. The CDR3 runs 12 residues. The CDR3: CAWSVQGYEQYF. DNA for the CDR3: TGTGCCTGGAGTGTACAGGGGTACGAGCAGTACTTC. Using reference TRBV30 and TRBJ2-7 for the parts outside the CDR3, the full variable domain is SQTIHQWPATLVQPVGSPLSLECTVEGTSNPNLYWYRQAAGRGLQLLFYSVGIGQISSEVPQNLSASRPQDRQFILSSKKLLLSDSGFYLCAWSVQGYEQYFGPGTRLTVT.

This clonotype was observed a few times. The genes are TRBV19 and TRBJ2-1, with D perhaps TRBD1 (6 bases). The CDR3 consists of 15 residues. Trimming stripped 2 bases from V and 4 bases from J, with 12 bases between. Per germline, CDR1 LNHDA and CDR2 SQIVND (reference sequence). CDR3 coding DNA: TGTGCCAGTAGTATAATATTAACAGGGTACAATGAGCAGTTCTTC. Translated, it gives CASSIILTGYNEQFF.

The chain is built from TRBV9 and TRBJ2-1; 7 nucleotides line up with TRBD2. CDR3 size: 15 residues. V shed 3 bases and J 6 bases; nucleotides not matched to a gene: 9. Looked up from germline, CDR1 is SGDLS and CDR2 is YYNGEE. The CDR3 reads CASSDRTGTTNEQFF. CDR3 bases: TGTGCCAGCAGCGACCGCACCGGGACTACCAATGAGCAGTTCTTC.

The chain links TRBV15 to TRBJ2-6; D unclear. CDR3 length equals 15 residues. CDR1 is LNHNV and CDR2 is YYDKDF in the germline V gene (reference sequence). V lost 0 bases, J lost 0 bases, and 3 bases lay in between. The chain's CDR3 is CATSRDHSGANVLTF. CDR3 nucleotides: TGTGCCACCAGCAGAGACCACTCTGGGGCCAACGTCCTGACTTTC.

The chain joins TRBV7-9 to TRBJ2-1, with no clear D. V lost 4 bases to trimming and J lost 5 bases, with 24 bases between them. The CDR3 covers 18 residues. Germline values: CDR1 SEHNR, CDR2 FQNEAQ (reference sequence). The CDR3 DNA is TGTGCCAGCAGCTCACCAAATCGGGCACCAGTTCCCAACAATGAGCAGTTCTTC. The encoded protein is CASSSPNRAPVPNNEQFF. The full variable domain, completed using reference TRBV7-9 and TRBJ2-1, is DTGVSQNPRHKITKRGQNVTFRCDPISEHNRLYWYRQTLGQGPEFLTYFQNEAQLEKSRLLSDRFSAERPKGSFSTLEIQRTEQGDSAMYLCASSSPNRAPVPNNEQFFGPGTRLTVL.

CDR3 region: CASSLYDRGAEKLFF. The CDR3 coding sequence is TGTGCCAGCAGTTTATATGACAGGGGCGCGGAAAAACTGTTTTTT. The chain joins TRBV12-3 or TRBV12-4 to TRBJ1-4, with TRBD1 identical over 8 bases. V was pared by 2 bases and J by 8 bases, with 7 bases of the junction left unmatched. The CDR3 runs 15 residues.

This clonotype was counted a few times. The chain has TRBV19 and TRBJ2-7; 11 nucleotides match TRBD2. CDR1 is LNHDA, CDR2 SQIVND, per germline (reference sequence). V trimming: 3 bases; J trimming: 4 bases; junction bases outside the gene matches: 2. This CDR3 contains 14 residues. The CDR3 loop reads CASSITSGGYEQYF. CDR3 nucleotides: TGTGCCAGTAGTATTACTAGCGGGGGATACGAGCAGTACTTC. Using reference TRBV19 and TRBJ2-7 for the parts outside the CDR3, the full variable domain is DGGITQSPKYLFRKEGQNVTLSCEQNLNHDAMYWYRQDPGQGLRLIYYSQIVNDFQKGDIAEGYSVSREKKESFPLTVTSAQKNPTAFYLCASSITSGGYEQYFGPGTRLTVT.

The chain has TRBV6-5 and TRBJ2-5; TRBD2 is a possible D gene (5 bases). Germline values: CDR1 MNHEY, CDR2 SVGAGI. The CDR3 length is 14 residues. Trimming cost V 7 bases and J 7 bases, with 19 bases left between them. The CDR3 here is CASTSWERDGTQYF. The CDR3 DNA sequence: TGTGCCAGCACCTCATGGGAGAGAGATGGGACCCAGTACTTC.

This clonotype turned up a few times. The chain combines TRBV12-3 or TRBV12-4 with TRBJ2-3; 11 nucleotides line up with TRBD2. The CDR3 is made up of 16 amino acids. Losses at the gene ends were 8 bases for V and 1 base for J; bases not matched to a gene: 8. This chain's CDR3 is CASHTQLAGGTDTQYF. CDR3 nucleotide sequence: TGTGCCAGCCATACTCAACTAGCGGGAGGCACAGATACGCAGTATTTT.

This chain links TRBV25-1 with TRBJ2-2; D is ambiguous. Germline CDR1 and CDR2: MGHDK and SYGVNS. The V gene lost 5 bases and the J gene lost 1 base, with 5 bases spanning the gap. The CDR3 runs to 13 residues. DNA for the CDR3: TGTGCCAGCAGTAGGATGAACACCGGGGAGCTGTTTTTT. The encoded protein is CASSRMNTGELFF.

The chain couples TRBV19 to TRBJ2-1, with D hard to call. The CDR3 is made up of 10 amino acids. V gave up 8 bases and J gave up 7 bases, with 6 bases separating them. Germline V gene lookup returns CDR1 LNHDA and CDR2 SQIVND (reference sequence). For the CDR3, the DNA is TGTGCCAGTTCCCAGAATGAGCAGTTCTTC. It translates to CASSQNEQFF.

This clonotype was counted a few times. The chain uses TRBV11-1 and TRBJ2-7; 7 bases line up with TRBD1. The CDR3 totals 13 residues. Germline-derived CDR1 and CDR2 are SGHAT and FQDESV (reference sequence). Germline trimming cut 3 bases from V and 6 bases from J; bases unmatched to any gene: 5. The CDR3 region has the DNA TGTGCCAGCAGCTTGGGACAGCTAGTCGAGCAGTACTTC. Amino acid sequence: CASSLGQLVEQYF. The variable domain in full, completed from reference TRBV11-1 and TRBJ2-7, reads EAEVAQSPRYKITEKSQAVAFWCDPISGHATLYWYRQILGQGPELLVQFQDESVVDDSQLPKDRFSAERLKGVDSTLKIQPAELGDSAMYLCASSLGQLVEQYFGPGTRLTVT.

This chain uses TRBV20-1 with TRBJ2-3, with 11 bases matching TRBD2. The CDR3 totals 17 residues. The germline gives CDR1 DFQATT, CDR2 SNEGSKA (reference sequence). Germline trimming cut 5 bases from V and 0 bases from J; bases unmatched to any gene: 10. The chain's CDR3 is CSASGLAVLISTDTQYF. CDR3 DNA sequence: TGCAGTGCTTCGGGACTAGCGGTACTAATTAGCACAGATACGCAGTATTTT.

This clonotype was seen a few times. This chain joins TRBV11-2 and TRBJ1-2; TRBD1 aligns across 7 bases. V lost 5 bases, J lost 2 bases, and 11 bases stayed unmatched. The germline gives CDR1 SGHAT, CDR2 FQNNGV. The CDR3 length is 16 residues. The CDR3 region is CASSPGQQGRNYGYTF. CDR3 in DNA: TGTGCCAGCAGCCCAGGCCAACAGGGGAGGAACTATGGCTACACCTTC.

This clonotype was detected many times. CDR3 sequence reads: CSARELAGGRYEQYF. Here the CDR3 DNA reads TGCAGTGCTAGAGAACTAGCGGGGGGCCGTTACGAGCAGTACTTC. This chain joins TRBV20-1 and TRBJ2-7; TRBD2 aligns across 12 bases. Germline V lookup: CDR1 DFQATT, CDR2 SNEGSKA (reference sequence). The J segment lost 4 bases and the V segment lost 0 bases, leaving 4 bases of the junction unmatched. CDR3 size: 15 residues.

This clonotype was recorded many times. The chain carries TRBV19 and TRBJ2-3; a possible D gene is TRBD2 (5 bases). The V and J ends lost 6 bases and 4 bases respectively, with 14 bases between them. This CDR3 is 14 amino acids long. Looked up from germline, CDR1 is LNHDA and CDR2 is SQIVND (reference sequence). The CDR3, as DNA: TGTGCCAGTAGCAGCGGACCAGATGCAGATACGCAGTATTTT. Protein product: CASSSGPDADTQYF.

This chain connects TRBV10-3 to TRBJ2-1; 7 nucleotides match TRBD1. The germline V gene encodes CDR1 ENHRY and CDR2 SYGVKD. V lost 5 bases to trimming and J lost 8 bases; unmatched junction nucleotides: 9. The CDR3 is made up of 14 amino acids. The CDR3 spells CAISHPRGFDEQFF. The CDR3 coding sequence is TGTGCCATCAGTCACCCCAGGGGGTTCGATGAGCAGTTCTTC.

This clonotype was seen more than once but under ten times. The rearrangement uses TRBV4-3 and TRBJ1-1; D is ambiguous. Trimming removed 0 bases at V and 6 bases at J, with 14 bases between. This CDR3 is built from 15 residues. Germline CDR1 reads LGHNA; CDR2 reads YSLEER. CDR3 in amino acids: CASSQDIVADPEAFF. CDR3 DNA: TGCGCCAGCAGCCAAGATATAGTAGCCGACCCTGAAGCTTTCTTT.

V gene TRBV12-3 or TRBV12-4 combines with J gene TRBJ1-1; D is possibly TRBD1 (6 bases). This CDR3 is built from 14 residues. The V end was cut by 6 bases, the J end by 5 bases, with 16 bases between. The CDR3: CASSAGALQTEAFF. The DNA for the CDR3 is TGTGCCAGCAGCGCGGGGGCGCTGCAAACTGAAGCTTTCTTT.

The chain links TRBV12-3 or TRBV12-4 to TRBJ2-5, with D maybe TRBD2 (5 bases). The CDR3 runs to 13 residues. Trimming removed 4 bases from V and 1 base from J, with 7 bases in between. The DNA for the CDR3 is TGTGCCAGCAGTTGGGAGTTCCAAGAGACCCAGTACTTC. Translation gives CASSWEFQETQYF.

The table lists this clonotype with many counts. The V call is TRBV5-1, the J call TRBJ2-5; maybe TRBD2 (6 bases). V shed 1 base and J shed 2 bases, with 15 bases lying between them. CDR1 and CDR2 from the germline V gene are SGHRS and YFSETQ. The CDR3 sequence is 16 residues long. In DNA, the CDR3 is TGCGCCAGCAGCTTGTGGATTCCGGGAGTTCAAGAGACCCAGTACTTC. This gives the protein CASSLWIPGVQETQYF. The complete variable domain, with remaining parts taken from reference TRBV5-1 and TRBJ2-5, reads KAGVTQTPRYLIKTRGQQVTLSCSPISGHRSVSWYQQTPGQGLQFLFEYFSETQRNKGNFPGRFSGRQFSNSRSEMNVSTLELGDSALYLCASSLWIPGVQETQYFGPGTRLLVL.